The next 19 T cell receptor beta chains were all read from a single sample in a study of cytotoxic CD8 clonotypes in ibrutinib-treated CLL. Generated by immunoSEQ multiplex PCR, the TCRdb table keeps only in-frame clones and is missing some. In the table there are fewer than 150,000 clones, about 85% of which are singletons. The sequences come from PBMCs, collected after 24 months of ibrutinib treatment. The receptors derive from a human donor with chronic lymphocytic leukemia.

The chain combines TRBV7-2 with TRBJ1-2; 7 bases are a match to TRBD1. This CDR3 region has 13 residues. The trim removed 5 bases at V and 4 bases at J, leaving 4 bases unmatched. The germline V gene encodes CDR1 SGHTA and CDR2 FQGNSA. The CDR3 DNA follows: TGTGCCAGCAGCCCGGACAGGCTCTATGGCTACACCTTC. Its translation is CASSPDRLYGYTF.

This chain connects TRBV5-4 to TRBJ2-3; the match to TRBD2 covers 11 bases. V gave up 0 bases and J gave up 0 bases; unmatched junction bases: 6. CDR1 is SGHNT, CDR2 YYREEE, per germline (reference sequence). There are 18 residues in the CDR3. Written as DNA, the CDR3 is TGTGCCAGCAGCTTGGGTCTAGCGGGGGGCCCTAGCACAGATACGCAGTATTTT. It yields the protein CASSLGLAGGPSTDTQYF.

The V and J genes are TRBV5-6 and TRBJ1-6; D unclear. This CDR3 spans 13 amino acids. The V and J ends lost 0 bases and 12 bases respectively, with 10 bases between them. Germline V gene sequence: CDR1 SGHDT, CDR2 YYEEEE. CDR3 sequence: CASSLVASGPLHF. In DNA form, the CDR3 reads TGTGCCAGCAGCTTGGTGGCTTCAGGACCCCTCCACTTT.

The chain carries TRBV18 and TRBJ1-4, with D unresolved. Germline loops: CDR1 KGHSH, CDR2 LQKENI. Trimming shortened V by 3 bases and J by 7 bases, and 15 bases separated the two germline ends. The CDR3 is 15 amino acids. The CDR3 DNA follows: TGTGCCAGCTCACCCGAGACTGAGAGGTCTGAAAAACTGTTTTTT. Translated, it gives CASSPETERSEKLFF. The full variable domain, completed using reference TRBV18 and TRBJ1-4, is NAGVMQNPRHLVRRRGQEARLRCSPMKGHSHVYWYRQLPEEGLKFMVYLQKENIIDESGMPKERFSAEFPKEGPSILRIQQVVRGDSAAYFCASSPETERSEKLFFGSGTQLSVL.

The chain links TRBV5-1 to TRBJ2-2; D tentatively fits TRBD1 or TRBD2 (5 bases each). The CDR3 covers 15 residues. Trimming left V 3 bases short and J 4 bases short, with 13 bases between. Germline V gene data show CDR1 as SGHRS and CDR2 as YFSETQ. The CDR3 DNA reads as TGCGCCAGCAGCTGGGACGGCGGTTTCACCGGGGAGCTGTTTTTT. Translation: CASSWDGGFTGELFF.

The rearrangement uses TRBV7-9 and TRBJ1-1; the D is unclear. The CDR3 has 11 residues. V was trimmed by 7 bases and J by 8 bases, leaving 11 bases between them. The V gene's germline CDR1 is SEHNR and CDR2 FQNEAQ (reference sequence). The CDR3 loop reads CASTSAPEAFF. The CDR3 nucleotides are TGTGCCAGCACCAGCGCCCCCGAAGCTTTCTTT.

This chain uses TRBV7-2 with TRBJ2-5; no clear D gene. Germline CDR1 reads SGHTA; CDR2 reads FQGNSA. This CDR3 is built from 14 residues. The ends were cut back, 6 bases at V and 3 bases at J, with 14 bases in the middle. The chain's CDR3 is CASSVARQKETQYF. CDR3 in DNA: TGTGCCAGCAGTGTAGCCCGACAAAAAGAGACCCAGTACTTC.

The V call is TRBV18, the J call TRBJ1-6; the match to TRBD1 covers 10 bases. The ends lost 8 bases at V and 9 bases at J; junction bases unmatched: 10. Germline V gene lookup returns CDR1 KGHSH and CDR2 LQKENI. CDR3 length: 15 amino acids. The CDR3 loop is CASRLPTGGGSPLHF. DNA for the CDR3: TGTGCCAGCCGACTCCCGACAGGGGGCGGTTCACCCCTCCACTTT. Looking up the rest from reference TRBV18 and TRBJ1-6 gives the full variable domain: NAGVMQNPRHLVRRRGQEARLRCSPMKGHSHVYWYRQLPEEGLKFMVYLQKENIIDESGMPKERFSAEFPKEGPSILRIQQVVRGDSAAYFCASRLPTGGGSPLHFGNGTRLTVT.

The chain has TRBV7-9 and TRBJ1-5, with D possibly matching TRBD1 (5 bases). Between the trimmed V and J ends, which lost 1 base and 9 bases, there was a span of 16 bases. This CDR3 spans 15 amino acids. Germline V CDR1 and CDR2: SEHNR, FQNEAQ (reference sequence). The chain's CDR3 is CASSLGGEGIRPQHF. DNA of the CDR3: TGTGCCAGCAGCTTAGGGGGGGAGGGAATCAGGCCCCAGCATTTT.

The table lists this clone with a count of one. DNA for the CDR3: TGTGCCAGTAGTATTTCCATGAACACTGAAGCTTTCTTT. Its translation: CASSISMNTEAFF. This chain joins TRBV19 and TRBJ1-1; no reliable D call. Trimming removed 3 bases from V and 0 bases from J, with 5 bases in between. The length of the CDR3 is 13 residues. Germline CDR1 reads LNHDA; CDR2 reads SQIVND (reference sequence).

This chain joins TRBV7-6 and TRBJ2-3; D gene ambiguous. The CDR3 contains 15 residues. Trimming took 1 base from V and 0 from J, leaving 8 bases between them. Germline-derived CDR1 and CDR2 are SGHVS and FNYEAQ. In DNA, the CDR3 is TGTGCCAGCAGCTTAGGGGATTACAGCACAGATACGCAGTATTTT. Its translation: CASSLGDYSTDTQYF.

The chain combines TRBV19 with TRBJ1-5; maybe TRBD1 (6 bases). The CDR3 is 15 residues long. CDR1 and CDR2 from the germline V gene are LNHDA and SQIVND (reference sequence). Trimming left V 0 bases short and J 7 bases short, with 13 bases between. The DNA for the CDR3 is TGTGCCAGTAGTATAGACAGGGGCGCAGGACAGCCCCAGCATTTT. As protein: CASSIDRGAGQPQHF.

This clone was observed a few times. This chain links TRBV18 with TRBJ2-5; 8 nucleotides line up with TRBD1. CDR1 is KGHSH and CDR2 is LQKENI in the germline V gene. J lost 1 base, V lost 4 bases, and 5 bases had no gene match. The CDR3 runs to 15 residues. In nucleotides, the CDR3 is TGTGCCAGCTCACACCGGGACAGGAGCCAAGAGACCCAGTACTTC. Translation: CASSHRDRSQETQYF.

V and J are TRBV11-1 and TRBJ2-3; 7 bases align to TRBD1. The CDR3 consists of 15 residues. In germline, CDR1 is SGHAT, CDR2 FQDESV (reference sequence). V was pared by 1 base and J by 1 base, with 2 bases of the junction left unmatched. In DNA, the CDR3 is TGTGCCAGCAGCTTAGGTCAGGGGGGCACAGATACGCAGTATTTT. Residues: CASSLGQGGTDTQYF.

The CDR3 protein is CASSGRGGKYNEQFF. The CDR3 nucleotides read TGTGCCAGCAGCGGCAGGGGAGGTAAATACAATGAGCAGTTCTTC. V gene TRBV9 combines with J gene TRBJ2-1, with D possibly called TRBD1 or TRBD2 (6 bases each). The V gene's germline CDR1 is SGDLS and CDR2 YYNGEE. The CDR3 is made up of 15 amino acids. The V end was cut by 3 bases, the J end by 4 bases, with 14 bases between. The full variable domain, completed using reference TRBV9 and TRBJ2-1, is DSGVTQTPKHLITATGQRVTLRCSPRSGDLSVYWYQQSLDQGLQFLIQYYNGEERAKGNILERFSAQQFPDLHSELNLSSLELGDSALYFCASSGRGGKYNEQFFGPGTRLTVL.

The J gene is TRBJ2-1, the V gene TRBV7-6, with D tentatively TRBD2 (6 bases). This CDR3 is 11 amino acids long. Per germline, CDR1 SGHVS and CDR2 FNYEAQ. Trimming pared 3 bases from V and 15 bases from J, leaving 12 bases between. This chain's CDR3 is CASSLGQGLFF. CDR3 sequence (DNA): TGTGCCAGCAGCTTGGGCCAGGGACTGTTCTTC.

J is TRBJ2-2 and V is TRBV29-1; D not certain. The germline gives CDR1 SQVTM, CDR2 ANQGSEA. Trimming pared 7 bases from V and 2 bases from J, leaving 11 bases between. The CDR3 runs to 13 residues. CDR3 sequence (DNA): TGCAGCGCCGAGGACCAAAACACCGGGGAGCTGTTTTTT. The encoded protein is CSAEDQNTGELFF.

The chain joins TRBV11-2 to TRBJ1-1; D gene uncertain. Germline V gene sequence: CDR1 SGHAT, CDR2 FQNNGV. V was clipped by 5 bases and J by 1 base, with 5 bases between them. The CDR3 contains 12 residues. The CDR3 DNA sequence: TGTGCCAGCAGCCCCCGGAACACTGAAGCTTTCTTT. Protein sequence: CASSPRNTEAFF. The complete variable domain, with remaining parts taken from reference TRBV11-2 and TRBJ1-1, reads EAGVAQSPRYKIIEKRQSVAFWCNPISGHATLYWYQQILGQGPKLLIQFQNNGVVDDSQLPKDRFSAERLKGVDSTLKIQPAKLEDSAVYLCASSPRNTEAFFGQGTRLTVV.

This clone has a single count. The chain has TRBV2 and TRBJ1-2, with 9 bases matching TRBD1. Germline values: CDR1 SNHLY, CDR2 FYNNEI. The CDR3 runs to 13 residues. The trim removed 7 bases at V and 2 bases at J, leaving 2 bases unmatched. The CDR3 spells CASMGTGNYGYTF. The DNA for the CDR3 is TGTGCCAGCATGGGGACAGGGAACTATGGCTACACCTTC.